This TCR beta chain was captured in a study of T-cell reconstitution after alpha-beta-depleted transplantation in children. This CDR3 region has 19 residues. V dropped 2 bases and J dropped 3; count of bases not matched to a gene: 16. CDR1 and CDR2 (germline): SGHAT, FQNNGV. Study-wide points: The origin of alpha-beta T cells about two months after transplant was reportedly several hundred expanded graft clones. Surviving recipient T cells and thymic progenitors underlay high day-60 TCRbeta diversity in some patients. It was newly produced T cells that mostly accounted for T-cell counts and diversity one year after transplant.

TCRbeta library preparation incorporated unique molecular identifiers. TCRdb used MiXCR to reprocess the PCR reads, holding one entry per CDR3 protein. The data show 450,000 to 550,000 distinct CDR3 sequences, with 11% seen just once and around 15% held by the top ten. On this clonotype: Its target is unknown.

The sample in question was PBMCs, mostly from graft donor cells, obtained 180 days after TCRalphabeta/CD19-depleted stem cell transplant. This TCR derives from a female patient aged 2-15 years who had a stem cell transplant for aplastic anemia, so the T cells may come from the graft donor. The V gene is TRBV11-2, the J gene TRBJ1-1; 9 bases line up with TRBD1. This chain's CDR3 is CASSLYVIRTGVYDTEAFF. CDR3 DNA: TGTGCCAGCAGCTTATATGTGATCCGGACAGGGGTTTACGACACTGAAGCTTTCTTT.